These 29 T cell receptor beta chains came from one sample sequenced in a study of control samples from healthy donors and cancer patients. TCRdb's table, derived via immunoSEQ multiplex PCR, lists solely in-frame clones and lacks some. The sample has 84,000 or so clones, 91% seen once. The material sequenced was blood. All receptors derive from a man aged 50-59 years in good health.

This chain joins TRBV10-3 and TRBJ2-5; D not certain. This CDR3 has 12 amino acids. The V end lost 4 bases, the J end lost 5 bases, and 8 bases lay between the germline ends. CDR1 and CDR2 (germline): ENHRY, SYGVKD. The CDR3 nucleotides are TGTGCCATCAGTGGAGGCCCCGAGACCCAGTACTTC. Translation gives CAISGGPETQYF.

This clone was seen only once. CDR3: CASSPSADEKLFF. Written as DNA, the CDR3 is TGTGCCAGCTCACCATCGGCGGACGAAAAACTGTTTTTT. This rearrangement joins TRBV18 to TRBJ1-4; D remains ambiguous. Trimming took off 2 bases at V and 8 bases at J, with 9 bases between the two ends. This CDR3 has 13 residues. From germline, CDR1 is KGHSH and CDR2 LQKENI.

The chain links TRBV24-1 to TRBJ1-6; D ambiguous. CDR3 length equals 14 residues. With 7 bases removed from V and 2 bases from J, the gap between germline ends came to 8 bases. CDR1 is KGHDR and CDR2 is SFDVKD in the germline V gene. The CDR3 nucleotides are TGTGCCACCAGCGAGAGCGCCTATAATTCACCCCTCCACTTT. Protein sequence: CATSESAYNSPLHF.

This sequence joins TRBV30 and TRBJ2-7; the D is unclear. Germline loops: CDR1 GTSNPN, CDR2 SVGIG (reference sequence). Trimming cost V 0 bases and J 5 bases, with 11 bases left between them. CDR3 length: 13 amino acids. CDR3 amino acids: CAWSVRTPDEQYF. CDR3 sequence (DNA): TGTGCCTGGAGTGTACGGACCCCAGACGAGCAGTACTTC.

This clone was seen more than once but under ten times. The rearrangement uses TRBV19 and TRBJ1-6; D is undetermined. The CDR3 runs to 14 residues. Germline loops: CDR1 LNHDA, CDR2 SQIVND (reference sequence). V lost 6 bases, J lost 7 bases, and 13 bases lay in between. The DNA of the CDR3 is TGTGCCAGTAGCCCTCCCCGTGGGAATTCACCCCTCCACTTT. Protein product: CASSPPRGNSPLHF.

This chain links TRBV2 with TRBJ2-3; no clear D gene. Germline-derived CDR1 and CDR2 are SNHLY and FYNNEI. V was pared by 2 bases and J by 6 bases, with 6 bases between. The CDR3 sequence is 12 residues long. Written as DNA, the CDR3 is TGTGCCAGCAGTGAACTGCAGGATACGCAGTATTTT. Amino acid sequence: CASSELQDTQYF.

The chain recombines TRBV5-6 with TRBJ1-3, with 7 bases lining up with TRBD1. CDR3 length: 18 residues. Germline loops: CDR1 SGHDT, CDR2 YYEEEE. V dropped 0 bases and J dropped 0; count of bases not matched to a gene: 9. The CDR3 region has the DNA TGTGCCAGCAGCTTGGGACAGGGTCCAATTACCTCTGGAAACACCATATATTTT. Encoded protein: CASSLGQGPITSGNTIYF.

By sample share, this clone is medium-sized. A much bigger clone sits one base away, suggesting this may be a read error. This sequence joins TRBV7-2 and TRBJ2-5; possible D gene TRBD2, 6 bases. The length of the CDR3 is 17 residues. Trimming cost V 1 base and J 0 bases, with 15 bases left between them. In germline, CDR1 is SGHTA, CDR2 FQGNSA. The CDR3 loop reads CASSLGRGGRYQETQYF. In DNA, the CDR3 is TGTGCCAGCAGCTTAGGGCGGGGCGGGCGATACCAAGAGACCCAGTACTTC.

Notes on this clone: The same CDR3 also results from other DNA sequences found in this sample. This CDR3 is CASSESSLAQETQYF. CDR3 DNA: TGCGCCAGCAGTGAGTCGAGTCTAGCGCAAGAGACCCAGTACTTC. This chain joins TRBV10-1 and TRBJ2-5; a weak D match, TRBD2 (6 bases). V was clipped by 0 bases and J by 2 bases, with 10 bases between them. The CDR3 length is 15 residues. In germline, CDR1 is WNHNN, CDR2 SYGVQD (reference sequence).

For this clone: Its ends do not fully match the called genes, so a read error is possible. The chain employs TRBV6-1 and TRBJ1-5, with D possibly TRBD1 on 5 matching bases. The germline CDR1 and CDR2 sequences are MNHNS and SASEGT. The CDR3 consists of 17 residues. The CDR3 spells CASSETLIGGGNQPQHF. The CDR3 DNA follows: TGTGCCAGTAGTGAAACTCTTATCGGGGGTGGCAATCAGCCCCAGCATTTT.

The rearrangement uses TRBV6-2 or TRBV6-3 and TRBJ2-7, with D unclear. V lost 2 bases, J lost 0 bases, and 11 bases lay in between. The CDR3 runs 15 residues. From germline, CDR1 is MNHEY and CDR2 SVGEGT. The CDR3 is CASSYGGASSYEQYF. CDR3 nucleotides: TGTGCCAGCAGTTACGGCGGTGCCAGCTCCTACGAGCAGTACTTC.

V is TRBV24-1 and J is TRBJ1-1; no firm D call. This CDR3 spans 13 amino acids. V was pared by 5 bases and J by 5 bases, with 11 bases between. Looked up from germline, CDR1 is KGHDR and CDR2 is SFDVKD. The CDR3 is CATSGRKGTEAFF. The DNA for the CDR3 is TGTGCCACCAGTGGGAGAAAGGGAACTGAAGCTTTCTTT.

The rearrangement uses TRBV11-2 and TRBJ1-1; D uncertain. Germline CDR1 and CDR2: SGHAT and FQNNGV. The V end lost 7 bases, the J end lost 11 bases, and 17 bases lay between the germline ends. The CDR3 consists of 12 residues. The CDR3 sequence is CASKEDTRRAFF. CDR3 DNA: TGTGCCAGCAAAGAGGATACGCGGAGGGCTTTCTTT.

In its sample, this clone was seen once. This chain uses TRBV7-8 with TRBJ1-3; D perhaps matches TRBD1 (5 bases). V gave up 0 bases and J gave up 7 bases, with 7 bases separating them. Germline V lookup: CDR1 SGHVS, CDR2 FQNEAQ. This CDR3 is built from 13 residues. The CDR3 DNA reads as TGTGCCAGCAGCTTAGCGGGGGTGAACACCATATATTTT. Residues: CASSLAGVNTIYF.

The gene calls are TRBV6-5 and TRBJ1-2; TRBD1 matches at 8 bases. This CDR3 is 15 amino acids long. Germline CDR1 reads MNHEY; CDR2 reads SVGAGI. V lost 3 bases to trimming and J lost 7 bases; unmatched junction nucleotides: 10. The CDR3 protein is CASSYQDRAGSGYTF. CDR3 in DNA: TGTGCCAGCAGTTATCAGGACAGGGCGGGGAGTGGCTACACCTTC.

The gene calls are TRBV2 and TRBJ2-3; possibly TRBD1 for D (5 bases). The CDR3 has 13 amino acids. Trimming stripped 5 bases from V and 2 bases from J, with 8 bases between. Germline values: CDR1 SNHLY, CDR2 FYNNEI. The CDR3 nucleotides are TGTGCCAGCAGTCCAGGGCTCACAGATACGCAGTATTTT. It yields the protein CASSPGLTDTQYF.

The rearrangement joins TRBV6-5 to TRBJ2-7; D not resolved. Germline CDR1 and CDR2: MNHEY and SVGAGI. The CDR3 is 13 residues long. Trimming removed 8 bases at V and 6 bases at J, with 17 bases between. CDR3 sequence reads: CASSATTTSEQYF. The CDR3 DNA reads TGTGCCAGCTCGGCTACCACTACCTCCGAGCAGTACTTC.

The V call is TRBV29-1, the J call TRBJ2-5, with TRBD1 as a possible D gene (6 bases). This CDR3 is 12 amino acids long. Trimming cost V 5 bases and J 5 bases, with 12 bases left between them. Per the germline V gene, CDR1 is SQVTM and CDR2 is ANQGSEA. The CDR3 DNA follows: TGCAGCGTTAACAGGGACGGGGAGACCCAGTACTTC. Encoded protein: CSVNRDGETQYF.

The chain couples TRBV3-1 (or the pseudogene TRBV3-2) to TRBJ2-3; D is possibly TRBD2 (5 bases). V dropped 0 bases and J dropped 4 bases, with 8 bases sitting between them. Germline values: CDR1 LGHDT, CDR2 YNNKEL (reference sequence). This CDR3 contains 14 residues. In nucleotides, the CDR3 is TGTGCCAGCAGCCAAGAGGGCGGGCCAGATACGCAGTATTTT. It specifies CASSQEGGPDTQYF.

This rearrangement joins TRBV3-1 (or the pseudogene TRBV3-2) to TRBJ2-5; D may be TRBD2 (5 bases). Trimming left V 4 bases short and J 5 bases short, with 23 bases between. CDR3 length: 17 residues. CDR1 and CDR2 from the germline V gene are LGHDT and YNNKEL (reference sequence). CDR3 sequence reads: CASSPLARAARVETQYF. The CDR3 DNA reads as TGTGCCAGCAGCCCCCTCGCCCGAGCGGCACGGGTTGAGACCCAGTACTTC.

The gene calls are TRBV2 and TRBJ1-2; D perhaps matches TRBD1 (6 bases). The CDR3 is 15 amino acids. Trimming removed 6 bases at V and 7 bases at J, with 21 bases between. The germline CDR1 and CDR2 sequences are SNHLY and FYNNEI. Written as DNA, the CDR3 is TGTGCCAGCAGGAAAGACAGGTCCTTTTCGGGTGGCTACACCTTC. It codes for CASRKDRSFSGGYTF.

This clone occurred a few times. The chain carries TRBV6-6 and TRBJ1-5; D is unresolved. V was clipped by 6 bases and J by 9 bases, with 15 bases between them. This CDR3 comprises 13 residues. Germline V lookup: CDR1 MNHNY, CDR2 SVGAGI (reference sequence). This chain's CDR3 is CASSLPGIRPQHF. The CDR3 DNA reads TGTGCCAGCAGCCTACCGGGGATTCGGCCCCAGCATTTT.

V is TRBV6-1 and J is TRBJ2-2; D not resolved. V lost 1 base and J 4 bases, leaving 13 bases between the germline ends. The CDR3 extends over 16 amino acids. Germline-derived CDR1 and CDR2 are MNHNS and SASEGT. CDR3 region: CASSEGYLTGTGELFF. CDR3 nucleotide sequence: TGTGCCAGCAGTGAAGGGTACCTAACCGGCACCGGGGAGCTGTTTTTT.

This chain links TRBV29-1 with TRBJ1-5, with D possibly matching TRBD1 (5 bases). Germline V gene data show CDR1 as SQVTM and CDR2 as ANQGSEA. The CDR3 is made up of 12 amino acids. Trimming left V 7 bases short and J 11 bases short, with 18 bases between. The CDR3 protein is CSADTGGGAQHF. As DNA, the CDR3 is TGCAGCGCTGACACTGGCGGAGGGGCCCAGCATTTT.

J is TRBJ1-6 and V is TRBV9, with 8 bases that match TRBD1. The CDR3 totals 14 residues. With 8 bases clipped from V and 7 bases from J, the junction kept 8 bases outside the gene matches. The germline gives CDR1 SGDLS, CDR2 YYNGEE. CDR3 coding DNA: TGTGCCAGTAGGCCGGGACAGGAGAATTCACCCCTCCACTTT. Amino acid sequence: CASRPGQENSPLHF.

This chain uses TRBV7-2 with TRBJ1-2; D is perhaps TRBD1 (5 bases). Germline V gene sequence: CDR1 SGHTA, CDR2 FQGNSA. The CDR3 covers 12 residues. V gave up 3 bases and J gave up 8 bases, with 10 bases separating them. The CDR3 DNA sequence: TGTGCCAGCAGCTTTAGCAGGGAAGGCTACACCTTC. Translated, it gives CASSFSREGYTF.

CDR3 protein: CASSPRVTYEQYF. DNA for the CDR3: TGTGCCAGCAGCCCCAGGGTAACCTACGAGCAGTACTTC. The chain couples TRBV7-2 to TRBJ2-7, with a tentative D call TRBD1 (5 bases). Germline CDR1 reads SGHTA; CDR2 reads FQGNSA. V lost 5 bases and J lost 2, with 10 bases in between. The CDR3 has 13 residues.

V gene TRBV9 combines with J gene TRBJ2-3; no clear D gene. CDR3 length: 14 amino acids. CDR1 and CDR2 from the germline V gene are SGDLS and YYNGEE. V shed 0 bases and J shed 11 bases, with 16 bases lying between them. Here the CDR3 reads CASSVAVTPSLQYF. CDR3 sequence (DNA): TGTGCCAGCAGCGTAGCAGTGACCCCCTCCTTGCAGTATTTT.

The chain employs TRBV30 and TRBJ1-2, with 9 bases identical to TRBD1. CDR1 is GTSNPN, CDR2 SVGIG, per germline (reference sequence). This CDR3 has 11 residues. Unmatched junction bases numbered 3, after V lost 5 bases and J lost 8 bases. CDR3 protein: CAWGTGNGYTF. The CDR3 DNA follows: TGTGCCTGGGGGACAGGGAACGGCTACACCTTC.